Below, 15 T cell receptor beta chains from the same sample are listed, as sequenced in a study of blood T cell repertoires in COVID-19 (dated by TCRdb to between 2020 and 2021). The library was obtained by the immunoSEQ multiplex PCR assay. What TCRdb holds here is the immuneACCESS table cut down to in-frame rearrangements. Part of the clones is not present; checked against another copy, under half of the missing clones reflect an unresolved V gene, and the others are unexplained. The sample profile shows under 350,000 clones; roughly nine tenths of them were found once. 1.5% to 2% of the sample is held by the ten biggest clonotypes. Sample: PBMCs or T cells enriched from blood (not recorded which). Receptor source: a woman aged 40 to 49 who had recovered from COVID-19.

The V and J genes are TRBV19 and TRBJ2-7; the match to TRBD2 covers 7 bases. Trimming cost V 5 bases and J 5 bases; bases outside gene matches: 9. Germline V CDR1 and CDR2: LNHDA, SQIVND (reference sequence). CDR3 length: 14 amino acids. The CDR3 spells CASSGHGEGNEQYF. Written as DNA, the CDR3 is TGTGCCAGTAGTGGACATGGGGAGGGAAACGAGCAGTACTTC.

V usage is TRBV29-1 and J usage is TRBJ2-7; 8 bases map to TRBD1. CDR3 size: 12 residues. Trimming removed 7 bases from V and 5 bases from J; junction bases left unmatched: 7. Germline CDR1 reads SQVTM; CDR2 reads ANQGSEA. This chain's CDR3 is CSATSGGDEQYF. In DNA form, the CDR3 reads TGCAGCGCGACATCAGGGGGCGACGAGCAGTACTTC.

This clone was counted only a few times. The V and J genes are TRBV19 and TRBJ1-6; 8 bases agree with TRBD1. With 7 bases clipped from V and 10 bases from J, the junction kept 12 bases outside the gene matches. The CDR3 contains 15 residues. Germline values: CDR1 LNHDA, CDR2 SQIVND (reference sequence). CDR3 in amino acids: CASNRDGQGGSPLHF. In nucleotides, the CDR3 is TGTGCCAGTAATCGAGACGGACAGGGTGGGTCACCCCTCCACTTT.

The V and J genes are TRBV19 and TRBJ2-1; 8 bases are a match to TRBD2. Germline V gene lookup returns CDR1 LNHDA and CDR2 SQIVND (reference sequence). V gave up 8 bases and J gave up 0 bases; unmatched junction bases: 6. The CDR3 totals 15 residues. CDR3 sequence reads: CASSGGPSSYNEQFF. The CDR3 nucleotides read TGTGCCAGTTCGGGGGGGCCTAGCTCCTACAATGAGCAGTTCTTC.

The chain employs TRBV19 and TRBJ1-2; possible D gene TRBD1, 6 bases. The V gene lost 4 bases and the J gene lost 1 base, with 10 bases spanning the gap. Germline V gene lookup returns CDR1 LNHDA and CDR2 SQIVND (reference sequence). The CDR3 totals 14 residues. The CDR3 nucleotides read TGTGCCAGTAGTACCCCACAGGGTAACTATGGCTACACCTTC. Its protein is CASSTPQGNYGYTF.

The J gene is TRBJ1-1, the V gene TRBV11-2; 7 bases line up with TRBD1. Trimming cost V 4 bases and J 5 bases; bases outside gene matches: 13. The CDR3 contains 16 residues. Looked up from germline, CDR1 is SGHAT and CDR2 is FQNNGV. The CDR3 DNA reads TGTGCCAGCAGCTCAAGAAGACAGGGAAAGAAGACTGAAGCTTTCTTT. Protein product: CASSSRRQGKKTEAFF.

This rearrangement joins TRBV7-9 to TRBJ2-7, with 7 bases lining up with TRBD2. This CDR3 has 14 residues. Germline CDR1 SEHNR, CDR2 FQNEAQ (reference sequence). V was clipped by 6 bases and J by 1 base; unmatched bases: 6. DNA for the CDR3: TGTGCCAGCAGGTCCTCGGGGGGTTCCTACGAGCAGTACTTC. This gives the protein CASRSSGGSYEQYF.

The V and J genes are TRBV4-2 and TRBJ2-3; 14 positions agree with TRBD2. Germline CDR1 is LGHNA and CDR2 is YNFKEQ. The CDR3 extends over 20 amino acids. V gave up 2 bases and J gave up 0 bases; unmatched junction bases: 10. CDR3 sequence (DNA): TGTGCCAGCAGCCAACAAACCGGACTAGCGGGGGGAACTAGCACAGATACGCAGTATTTT. It yields the protein CASSQQTGLAGGTSTDTQYF.

The table lists this clone with a few counts. The CDR3 sequence is CASREGGWNSPLHF. The CDR3 DNA reads as TGCGCCAGCAGAGAGGGAGGGTGGAATTCACCCCTCCACTTT. This chain links TRBV4-1 with TRBJ1-6; D ambiguous. The CDR3 has 14 residues. Looked up from germline, CDR1 is MGHRA and CDR2 is YSYEKL. The V and J ends lost 6 bases and 7 bases respectively, with 13 bases between them.

V is TRBV21-1 and J is TRBJ2-2; TRBD1 was called by the table and not checked on the DNA. TRBV21-1 is classified as a pseudogene. There are 17 residues in the CDR3. The CDR3 reads CASRNTGTDANTGELFF. The CDR3 DNA follows: TGTGCCAGCAGAAATACCGGGACAGACGCGAACACCGGGGAGCTGTTTTTT.

The V call is TRBV6-5, the J call TRBJ1-2; 8 bases line up with TRBD1. V was pared by 2 bases and J by 4 bases, with 6 bases of the junction left unmatched. The CDR3 is made up of 15 amino acids. In germline, CDR1 is MNHEY, CDR2 SVGAGI. CDR3 sequence: CASSYGGDRGYGYTF. DNA for the CDR3: TGTGCCAGCAGTTACGGAGGTGACAGGGGCTATGGCTACACCTTC.

This clone has a handful of counts. CDR3 DNA sequence: TGCGCCAGCAGTCCAGGGGGGTCAACTAATGAAAAACTGTTTTTT. It specifies CASSPGGSTNEKLFF. V usage is TRBV5-1 and J usage is TRBJ1-4, with 7 bases matching TRBD1. J gave up 0 bases and V 5 bases, and 4 bases lay outside the gene matches. Germline V lookup: CDR1 SGHRS, CDR2 YFSETQ. The length of the CDR3 is 15 residues.

This clone was counted a single time. The V gene is TRBV2, the J gene TRBJ1-5, with D perhaps matching TRBD1 (5 bases). V gave up 6 bases and J gave up 2 bases, with 20 bases separating them. CDR3 length equals 17 residues. Germline CDR1 SNHLY, CDR2 FYNNEI. The CDR3 reads CASSHGGGYGGNQPQHF. The CDR3 DNA reads as TGTGCCAGCAGCCACGGGGGAGGGTACGGGGGCAATCAGCCCCAGCATTTT. The full variable domain, in which reference TRBV2 and TRBJ1-5 provide the parts outside the CDR3, is EPEVTQTPSHQVTQMGQEVILRCVPISNHLYFYWYRQILGQKVEFLVSFYNNEISEKSEIFDDQFSVERPDGSNFTLKIRSTKLEDSAMYFCASSHGGGYGGNQPQHFGDGTRLSIL.

The V and J genes are TRBV15 and TRBJ1-1, with 10 bases aligning to TRBD1. CDR3 length: 17 amino acids. Germline values: CDR1 LNHNV, CDR2 YYDKDF (reference sequence). V trimming: 2 bases; J trimming: 0 bases; junction bases outside the gene matches: 6. CDR3 DNA: TGTGCCACCAGCAGAAAGGGGACAGGGGCCCTGAACACTGAAGCTTTCTTT. Translation gives CATSRKGTGALNTEAFF.

V usage is TRBV27 and J usage is TRBJ2-2; D not resolved. Trimming left V 5 bases short and J 5 bases short, with 9 bases between. The CDR3 loop spans 13 amino acids. Germline V CDR1 and CDR2: MNHEY, SMNVEV (reference sequence). For the CDR3, the DNA is TGTGCCAGCAGTGCCCCCGGGACCGGGGAGCTGTTTTTT. Protein product: CASSAPGTGELFF.